The rows below give T cell receptor beta chains drawn from one sample of a study of blood T cells in healthy people across ages. TCRdb re-called the 5' RACE reads through MiXCR, storing one row per CDR3 protein. The table lists roughly 800,000 distinct CDR3 sequences, approximately 25% of them singletons. The sample also formed part of further work on T cells of mothers and their children.

Sequenced material: blood. Receptors originate from a boy aged 5-17 years in good health. Both conserved end residues are part of each CDR3. The order of the fields is J gene, clone size, V gene, D gene, CDR3 DNA, CDR3 protein. D genes are given only for firm matches. Clone sizes are given selectively: once, few, many, or a class where the clone is expanded.

TRBJ2-1	few	TRBV7-9	TRBD1	TGTGCCAGCAGCTTAGAGGGGGCCTGGGATGAGCAGTTCTTC	CASSLEGAWDEQFF
TRBJ2-1	NA	TRBV5-1	TRBD2	TGCGCCAGCAGCCAAGCGGGAAACTCCTACAATGAGCAGTTCTTC	CASSQAGNSYNEQFF
TRBJ2-1	NA	TRBV28	NA	TGTGCCAGCAGTGGGGTAATAATACTTTACAATGAGCAGTTCTTC	CASSGVIILYNEQFF
TRBJ2-5	few	TRBV19	TRBD1	TGTGCCAGTAGTATGGGACAGGCCCAAGAGACCCAGTACTTC	CASSMGQAQETQYF
TRBJ2-7	NA	TRBV27	NA	TGTGCCAGCAGTTTATCCATCATGGCGGCACGCTACGAGCAGTACTTC	CASSLSIMAARYEQYF
TRBJ2-1	NA	TRBV4-3	TRBD2	TGCGCCAGCAGTGAAGTCATCCCCGGGGGGGCCTGGGATGAGCAGTTCTTC	CASSEVIPGGAWDEQFF
TRBJ2-7	NA	TRBV20-1	NA	TGCAGTGCGGGAGACACGGTCTCCTACGAGCAGTACTTC	CSAGDTVSYEQYF
TRBJ1-4	few	TRBV3-1	NA	TGTGCCAGCAGCCATCAGGGGCTTGGTGAAAAACTGTTTTTT	CASSHQGLGEKLFF
TRBJ2-2	few	TRBV6-2/TRBV6-3	TRBD2	TGTGCCAGCACATCCGGCCTTCTAGCGGGAGCCGGGGAGCTGTTTTTT	CASTSGLLAGAGELFF
TRBJ2-1	NA	TRBV28	TRBD2	TGTGCCAGCAGTTTGGGACTAGAGAAGCGTAGGGCAAACAGGGATGAGCAGTTCTTC	CASSLGLEKRRANRDEQFF
TRBJ2-5	many	TRBV29-1	TRBD1	TGCAGCGTTGAATTCTTTTGGGCCTCGCAGGGGGAACCGTACCAAGAGACCCAGTACTTC	CSVEFFWASQGEPYQETQYF
TRBJ1-2	NA	TRBV7-2	TRBD1	TGTGCCAGCAGCTTATCGGGACAGGGGAAACACTATGGCTACACCTTC	CASSLSGQGKHYGYTF
TRBJ2-3	NA	TRBV28	NA	TGTGCCAGCAGTTTTGCGGGACGCACAGATACGCAGTATTTT	CASSFAGRTDTQYF
TRBJ1-2	NA	TRBV12-3/TRBV12-4	NA	TGTGCCAGCAGTTTAGCTGGGGGTAACGGCTACACCTTC	CASSLAGGNGYTF
TRBJ2-1	once	TRBV20-1	TRBD1	TGCAGTGCTAGTGTAGGGGGCAAGGCGGGTGAGCAGTTCTTC	CSASVGGKAGEQFF
TRBJ2-7	NA	TRBV9	TRBD1	TGTGCCAGCAGCGCTCCGACAGGGGTCTCCTACGAGCAGTACTTC	CASSAPTGVSYEQYF
TRBJ2-3	NA	TRBV7-2	NA	TGTGCCAGCAGCTCCGGCCCGGTGGGAGATACGCAGTATTTT	CASSSGPVGDTQYF
TRBJ2-5	NA	TRBV7-9	NA	TGTGCCAGCAGCCCTAAGGGGACTCCGGGAGAGACCCAGTACTTC	CASSPKGTPGETQYF
TRBJ2-5	NA	TRBV20-1	NA	TGCAGTGCTAGAAGTCTCGAAGGGTACTTC	CSARSLEGYF
TRBJ2-5	few	TRBV12-3/TRBV12-4	TRBD2	TGTGCCAGCAGGACTAGCGACCAAGAGACCCAGTACTTC	CASRTSDQETQYF
TRBJ2-2	NA	TRBV10-3	TRBD2	TGTGCCATCAGTGGGGGCGGGGGTGCGAACACCGGGGAGCTGTTTTTT	CAISGGGGANTGELFF
TRBJ2-7	NA	TRBV20-1	NA	TGCAGTGCTTCAGGGGACATACCTGGAAGGGGCGAGCAGTACTTC	CSASGDIPGRGEQYF
TRBJ1-1	few	TRBV6-5	NA	TGTGCCAGCAGTTACTCTCGACAGGCGAACACTGAAGCTTTCTTT	CASSYSRQANTEAFF
TRBJ2-1	NA	TRBV29-1	NA	TGCAGCGTTGAAAGGGGGACCTCCTACAATGAGCAGTTCTTC	CSVERGTSYNEQFF
TRBJ2-7	NA	TRBV9	TRBD2	TGTGCCAGCAGCGCCGAACCGGGACTAGCGGGAGGACCCATCTACGAGCAGTACTTC	CASSAEPGLAGGPIYEQYF
TRBJ2-7	NA	TRBV12-3/TRBV12-4	NA	TGTGCCAGCAGGGGGGGAGTCTCCTACGAGCAGTACTTC	CASRGGVSYEQYF
TRBJ2-1	NA	TRBV4-3	TRBD1	TGCGCCAGCAGCCAAGCAAGGGGGCGGAATGAGCAGTTCTTC	CASSQARGRNEQFF
TRBJ2-2	NA	TRBV6-5	TRBD2	TGTGCCAGCAGTTTGGGACTAGCGGGAGGGACGAACACCGGGGAGCTGTTTTTT	CASSLGLAGGTNTGELFF
TRBJ1-2	few	TRBV28	NA	TGTGCCAGCAGCGACCTTGACGGATACTATGGCTACACCTTC	CASSDLDGYYGYTF
TRBJ2-5	many	TRBV6-1	NA	TGTGCCAGCAGTGAATGGGAGACCCAGTACTTC	CASSEWETQYF
TRBJ1-2	many	TRBV7-2	TRBD1	TGTGCCAGCAGCTTAGGGGGACAGGGGGCGATGACGGGCTACACCTTC	CASSLGGQGAMTGYTF
TRBJ2-1	few	TRBV20-1	TRBD2	TGCAGTGCTACCAATAGCGGGGATTACAATGAGCAGTTCTTC	CSATNSGDYNEQFF
TRBJ2-2	NA	TRBV29-1	TRBD2	TGCAGCTACTTAGCGGGGGGGTACACCGGGGAGCTGTTTTTT	CSYLAGGYTGELFF
TRBJ2-1	few	TRBV2	TRBD2	TGTGCCAGCATGGCTAGCGGGAGCTCCTACAATGAGCAGTTCTTC	CASMASGSSYNEQFF
TRBJ2-3	few	TRBV10-3	TRBD2	TGTGCCATCAGTCTAGCGGGATCAGATACGCAGTATTTT	CAISLAGSDTQYF
TRBJ2-5	NA	TRBV5-1	TRBD2	TGCGCCAGCAGCCTGCCGGGCGGGGGGGTCCAAGAGACCCAGTACTTC	CASSLPGGGVQETQYF
TRBJ2-2	few	TRBV3-1	TRBD2	TGTGCCAGCAGCCAAAGGACTAGCTCGAACACCGGGGAGCTGTTTTTT	CASSQRTSSNTGELFF
TRBJ2-6	NA	TRBV9	NA	TGTGCCAGCAGCGAGCCCCAGGGGGGGATCGGGGCCAACGTCCTGACTTTC	CASSEPQGGIGANVLTF
TRBJ1-2	few	TRBV2	NA	TGTGCCAGCAGTGGTTTCATTAACGATGGCTACACCTTC	CASSGFINDGYTF
TRBJ2-3	few	TRBV4-3	TRBD2	TGCGCCAGCAGCCAGCGGGTGGGCGGGGGAGTCGCAGATACGCAGTATTTT	CASSQRVGGGVADTQYF
TRBJ1-6	many	TRBV6-2/TRBV6-3	TRBD1	TGTGCCAGCAGCACTGGACAGGAAAATTCACCCCTCCACTTT	CASSTGQENSPLHF
TRBJ1-3	NA	TRBV7-9	NA	TGTGCCAGCAGCAATTGGGCAGGGACTGGAAACACCATATATTTT	CASSNWAGTGNTIYF